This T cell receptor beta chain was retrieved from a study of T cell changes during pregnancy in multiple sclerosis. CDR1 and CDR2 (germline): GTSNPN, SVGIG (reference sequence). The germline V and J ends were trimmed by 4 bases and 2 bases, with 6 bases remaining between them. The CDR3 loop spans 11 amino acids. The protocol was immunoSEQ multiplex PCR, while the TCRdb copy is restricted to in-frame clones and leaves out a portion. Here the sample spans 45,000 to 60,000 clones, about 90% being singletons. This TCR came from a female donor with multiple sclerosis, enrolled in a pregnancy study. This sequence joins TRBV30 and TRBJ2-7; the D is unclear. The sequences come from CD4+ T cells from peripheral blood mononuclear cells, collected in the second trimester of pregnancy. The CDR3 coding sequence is TGTGCCTGGAATCAGGCCTACGAGCAGTACTTC. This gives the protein CAWNQAYEQYF.